This TCR beta chain was recorded in a study of blood T cell repertoires in COVID-19. Study-level information: Collection of acute and convalescent COVID-19 samples took place in the United States, Italy and Spain. PBMCs, B-cell-depleted T cells, or T cells were the source of the cDNA or gDNA that made up the material.

The CDR3 runs 14 residues. Per germline, CDR1 SNHLY and CDR2 FYNNEI. V was clipped by 4 bases and J by 3 bases; unmatched bases: 4. In the original analysis: Amplification from reference gene primers served as the basis for estimated nucleated cell counts. Libraries were prepared by immunoSEQ multiplex PCR; TCRdb keeps only in-frame clonotypes and omits some of them. The V and J calls and clone size are taken from that table; D and trimming were inferred from the DNA. This table has 70,000 to 95,000 clones, over 85% appearing once. The sequenced sample consisted of peripheral blood. The TCR was taken from a man aged 50 or older with acute or convalescent COVID-19. The gene calls are TRBV2 and TRBJ1-1; 8 nucleotides line up with TRBD1. This chain's CDR3 is CASSAGTGHTEAFF. The CDR3 nucleotides read TGTGCCAGCAGTGCCGGGACAGGACACACTGAAGCTTTCTTT.